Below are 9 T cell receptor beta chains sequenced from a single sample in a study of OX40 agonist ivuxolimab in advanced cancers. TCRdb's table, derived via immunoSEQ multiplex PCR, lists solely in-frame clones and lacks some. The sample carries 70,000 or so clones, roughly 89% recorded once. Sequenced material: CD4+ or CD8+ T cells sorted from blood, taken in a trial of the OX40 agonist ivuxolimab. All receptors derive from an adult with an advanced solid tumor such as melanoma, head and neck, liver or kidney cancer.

The CDR3 protein is CASSLTGRLGVPYEQYF. CDR3 bases: TGTGCCAGCAGCTTAACCGGTCGCTTGGGGGTTCCCTACGAGCAGTACTTC. This chain joins TRBV7-9 and TRBJ2-7; D is possibly TRBD1 or TRBD2 (5 bases each). The V gene's germline CDR1 is SEHNR and CDR2 FQNEAQ (reference sequence). Trimming left V 2 bases short and J 2 bases short, with 19 bases between. This CDR3 has 17 amino acids.

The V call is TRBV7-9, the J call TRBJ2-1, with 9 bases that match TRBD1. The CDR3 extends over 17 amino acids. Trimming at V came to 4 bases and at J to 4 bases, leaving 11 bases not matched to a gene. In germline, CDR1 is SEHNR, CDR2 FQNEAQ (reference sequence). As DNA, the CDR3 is TGTGCCAGCAGCTCCTCCGGGACAGGGATTCAGTACAATGAGCAGTTCTTC. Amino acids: CASSSSGTGIQYNEQFF.

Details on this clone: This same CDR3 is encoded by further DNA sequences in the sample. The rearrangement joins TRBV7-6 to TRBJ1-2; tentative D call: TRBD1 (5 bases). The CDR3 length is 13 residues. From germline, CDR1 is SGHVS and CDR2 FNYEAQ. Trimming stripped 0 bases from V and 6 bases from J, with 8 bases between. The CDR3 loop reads CASSLARGNGYTF. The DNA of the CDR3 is TGTGCCAGCAGCTTAGCGAGGGGAAATGGCTACACCTTC. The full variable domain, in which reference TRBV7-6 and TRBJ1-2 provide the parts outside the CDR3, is GAGVSQSPRYKVTKRGQDVALRCDPISGHVSLYWYRQALGQGPEFLTYFNYEAQQDKSGLPNDRFSAERPEGSISTLTIQRTEQRDSAMYRCASSLARGNGYTFGSGTRLTVV.

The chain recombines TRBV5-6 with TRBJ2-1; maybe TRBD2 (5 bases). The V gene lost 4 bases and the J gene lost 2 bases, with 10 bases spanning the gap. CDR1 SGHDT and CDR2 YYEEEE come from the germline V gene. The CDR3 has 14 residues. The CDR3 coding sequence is TGTGCCAGCAGCAGACGAGGGACCTACAATGAGCAGTTCTTC. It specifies CASSRRGTYNEQFF.

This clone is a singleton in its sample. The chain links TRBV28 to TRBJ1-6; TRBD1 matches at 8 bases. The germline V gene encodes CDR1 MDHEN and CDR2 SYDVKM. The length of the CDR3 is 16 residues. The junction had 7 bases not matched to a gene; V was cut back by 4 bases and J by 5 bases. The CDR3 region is CASSYPRTGNNSPLHF. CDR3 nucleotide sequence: TGTGCCAGCAGTTACCCCCGGACAGGGAATAATTCACCCCTCCACTTT.

The chain's CDR3 is CASSFPTGQENTEAFF. In nucleotides, the CDR3 is TGTGCCAGCAGTTTCCCCACGGGACAGGAGAACACTGAAGCTTTCTTT. The V gene is TRBV27, the J gene TRBJ1-1; the match to TRBD1 covers 8 bases. The CDR3 has 16 amino acids. The V gene end was trimmed by 3 bases and the J gene end by 1 base; junction bases not matched to a gene: 7. Germline V CDR1 and CDR2: MNHEY, SMNVEV (reference sequence).

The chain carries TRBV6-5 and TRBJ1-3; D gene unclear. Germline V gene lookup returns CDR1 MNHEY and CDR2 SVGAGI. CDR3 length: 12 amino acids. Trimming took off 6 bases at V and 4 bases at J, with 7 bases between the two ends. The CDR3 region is CASREQGNTIYF. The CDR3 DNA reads TGTGCCAGCAGAGAACAGGGAAACACCATATATTTT.

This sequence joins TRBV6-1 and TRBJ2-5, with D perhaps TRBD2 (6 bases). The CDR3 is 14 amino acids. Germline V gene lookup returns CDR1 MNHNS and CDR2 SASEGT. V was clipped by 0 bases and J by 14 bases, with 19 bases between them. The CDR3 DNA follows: TGTGCCAGCAGTGAAGCCCTAAGAAGAGGGGACTCCTACTTC. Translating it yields CASSEALRRGDSYF.

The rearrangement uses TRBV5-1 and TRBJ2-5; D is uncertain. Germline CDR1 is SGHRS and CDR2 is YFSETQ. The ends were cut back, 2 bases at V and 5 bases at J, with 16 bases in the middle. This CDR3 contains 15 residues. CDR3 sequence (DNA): TGCGCCAGCAGCTTCTTGGGATTACTAACGGAGACCCAGTACTTC. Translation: CASSFLGLLTETQYF.